These 23 T cell receptor beta chains originate from one sample sequenced in a study of blood T cells in healthy people across ages. A second 7 to 11 cycle PCR used barcoded and J-beta primers. From the 5' RACE reads, TCRdb called clonotypes with MiXCR, one entry per CDR3 protein. The sample holds more than 1,000,000 distinct CDR3 sequences, about 25% seen once. The data also belong to a second study, concerning T cells of mothers and their children.

The sequenced sample was blood. Every receptor here comes from a girl aged 2-9 years in good health.

The rearrangement uses TRBV6-5 and TRBJ1-1, with D possibly being TRBD1 (5 bases). The CDR3 has 14 amino acids. V was trimmed by 5 bases and J by 4 bases, leaving 14 bases between them. Germline V gene data show CDR1 as MNHEY and CDR2 as SVGAGI. CDR3 sequence reads: CASSPAAGGTEAFF. CDR3 sequence (DNA): TGTGCCAGCAGTCCTGCAGCCGGGGGCACTGAAGCTTTCTTT.

The V and J genes are TRBV6-2 or TRBV6-3 and TRBJ2-7, with D hard to call. The CDR3 sequence is 15 residues long. Per germline, CDR1 MNHEY and CDR2 SVGEGT. V was cut by 2 bases and J by 2 bases, with 13 bases left in between. CDR3 sequence reads: CASSYAGRLPYEQYF. For the CDR3, the DNA is TGTGCCAGCAGTTACGCCGGACGACTTCCCTACGAGCAGTACTTC.

This clonotype was detected many times. J is TRBJ2-5 and V is TRBV11-2; D is undetermined. The end of the DNA aligns better with TRBJ2-1, so the J call may be wrong. Germline V gene sequence: CDR1 SGHAT, CDR2 FQNNGV. CDR3 length equals 11 residues. CDR3 in amino acids: CASSTRGEQFF. The CDR3 DNA sequence: TGTGCCAGCAGCACCCGTGGTGAGCAGTTCTTC.

This clonotype was picked up a small number of times. The chain recombines TRBV6-5 with TRBJ2-7; 10 positions agree with TRBD2. CDR3 length: 16 residues. From germline, CDR1 is MNHEY and CDR2 SVGAGI. V lost 2 bases, J lost 3 bases, and 7 bases stayed unmatched. The CDR3 DNA follows: TGTGCCAGCAGTTACGAGTCTAGCGGGAGTCTCTACGAGCAGTACTTC. It encodes CASSYESSGSLYEQYF.

This chain uses TRBV19 with TRBJ2-1; D not resolved. CDR1 is LNHDA, CDR2 SQIVND, per germline (reference sequence). This CDR3 has 15 residues. V was pared by 4 bases and J by 0 bases, with 10 bases between. The CDR3 bases are TGTGCCAGTAGTACGGCTCCGAGCTCCTACAATGAGCAGTTCTTC. As protein: CASSTAPSSYNEQFF. The whole variable domain, filled in from reference TRBV19 and TRBJ2-1, reads DGGITQSPKYLFRKEGQNVTLSCEQNLNHDAMYWYRQDPGQGLRLIYYSQIVNDFQKGDIAEGYSVSREKKESFPLTVTSAQKNPTAFYLCASSTAPSSYNEQFFGPGTRLTVL.

This chain links TRBV4-2 with TRBJ2-3, with D perhaps given as TRBD1 or TRBD2 (5 bases each). The CDR3 covers 16 residues. CDR1 LGHNA and CDR2 YNFKEQ come from the germline V gene. The V and J ends lost 0 bases and 2 bases respectively, with 12 bases between them. The CDR3 DNA reads as TGTGCCAGCAGCCAAGATCGGGACGGGTTCACAGATACGCAGTATTTT. It codes for CASSQDRDGFTDTQYF.

V gene TRBV11-3 combines with J gene TRBJ2-3, with D unresolved. CDR3 size: 15 residues. Deletions cut 2 bases from V and 3 bases from J, with 12 bases between. From germline, CDR1 is SGHNT and CDR2 YENEEA. Here the CDR3 DNA reads TGTGCCAGCAGCTTAAACCCAACTGGGACAGATACGCAGTATTTT. As protein: CASSLNPTGTDTQYF.

The chain employs TRBV10-3 and TRBJ2-7; D is unclear. Looked up from germline, CDR1 is ENHRY and CDR2 is SYGVKD. Trimming took off 4 bases at V and 2 bases at J, with 18 bases between the two ends. The CDR3 runs 16 residues. The CDR3 loop is CAISGKDNRPTYEQYF. The CDR3 bases are TGTGCCATCAGTGGAAAAGATAACAGACCAACCTACGAGCAGTACTTC.

The genes are TRBV7-9 and TRBJ2-5; the D gene is possibly TRBD1 (5 bases). There are 15 residues in the CDR3. Deletions cut 5 bases from V and 5 bases from J, with 18 bases between. The germline gives CDR1 SEHNR, CDR2 FQNEAQ (reference sequence). The CDR3 reads CASSTGQAFPETQYF. Here the CDR3 DNA reads TGTGCCAGCAGCACCGGACAAGCTTTTCCCGAGACCCAGTACTTC. The variable domain in full, with the rest retrieved from reference TRBV7-9 and TRBJ2-5, is DTGVSQNPRHKITKRGQNVTFRCDPISEHNRLYWYRQTLGQGPEFLTYFQNEAQLEKSRLLSDRFSAERPKGSFSTLEIQRTEQGDSAMYLCASSTGQAFPETQYFGPGTRLLVL.

The chain links TRBV5-6 to TRBJ1-4; 7 bases agree with TRBD1. V dropped 0 bases and J dropped 2; count of bases not matched to a gene: 7. In germline, CDR1 is SGHDT, CDR2 YYEEEE. The CDR3 runs 17 residues. For the CDR3, the DNA is TGTGCCAGCAGCTTGGCCGTAGGGGGCTTTACTAATGAAAAACTGTTTTTT. Its translation: CASSLAVGGFTNEKLFF.

This clonotype has more than one count but fewer than ten. This chain joins TRBV20-1 and TRBJ2-1; maybe TRBD2 (6 bases). Germline lookup yields CDR1 DFQATT and CDR2 SNEGSKA (reference sequence). The CDR3 has 15 residues. The V gene lost 6 bases and the J gene lost 4 bases, with 19 bases spanning the gap. CDR3: CSAGLGLQAYNEQFF. The CDR3 bases are TGCAGTGCGGGATTGGGACTCCAGGCTTACAATGAGCAGTTCTTC.

CDR3 loop: CASSLPKETQYF. CDR3 nucleotides: TGTGCCAGCAGCTTACCCAAAGAGACCCAGTACTTC. The V call is TRBV7-9, the J call TRBJ2-5; D is unclear. Per germline, CDR1 SEHNR and CDR2 FQNEAQ (reference sequence). The CDR3 is made up of 12 amino acids. Trimming shortened V by 2 bases and J by 3 bases, and 4 bases separated the two germline ends.

This clonotype was observed a few times. V gene TRBV29-1 combines with J gene TRBJ2-5; D remains unclear. The J call may be incorrect, as the DNA end agrees better with TRBJ2-1. Germline lookup yields CDR1 SQVTM and CDR2 ANQGSEA. The CDR3 runs 12 residues. The CDR3 sequence is CSTVPTYNEQFF. CDR3 coding DNA: TGCAGCACTGTCCCAACCTACAATGAGCAGTTCTTC.

The chain carries TRBV5-4 and TRBJ2-5; D unresolved. The CDR3 is made up of 14 amino acids. V gave up 2 bases and J gave up 5 bases, with 13 bases separating them. Germline-derived CDR1 and CDR2 are SGHNT and YYREEE (reference sequence). This CDR3 is CASSFQASGETQYF. CDR3 sequence (DNA): TGTGCCAGCAGCTTTCAGGCGAGTGGGGAGACCCAGTACTTC.

V is TRBV12-3 or TRBV12-4 and J is TRBJ2-5, with a weak D call TRBD2 (5 bases). The CDR3 totals 14 residues. Between the trimmed V and J ends, which lost 5 bases and 1 base, there was a span of 11 bases. CDR3 loop: CASSLRETQETQYF. For the CDR3, the DNA is TGTGCCAGCAGTCTAAGGGAGACCCAAGAGACCCAGTACTTC.

The V and J genes are TRBV4-1 and TRBJ2-1; D assignment may be TRBD1 or TRBD2 (5 bases each). This CDR3 has 12 residues. V was trimmed by 4 bases and J by 15 bases, leaving 16 bases between them. Germline V gene data show CDR1 as MGHRA and CDR2 as YSYEKL. CDR3 nucleotide sequence: TGCGCCAGCAGCCCCGGGGCCGTCGGCGTGTTCTTC. Translated: CASSPGAVGVFF.

This chain connects TRBV20-1 to TRBJ1-2; tentative D call: TRBD1 (6 bases). Trimming shortened V by 3 bases and J by 10 bases, and 15 bases separated the two germline ends. The CDR3 consists of 12 residues. Germline CDR1 and CDR2: DFQATT and SNEGSKA (reference sequence). The CDR3 DNA is TGCAGTGCTAGTCAGGGGTCCAATGTCTACACCTTC. Translation gives CSASQGSNVYTF.

This clonotype was counted a few times. This chain links TRBV9 with TRBJ2-5; a weak D match, TRBD1 (6 bases). The V gene lost 0 bases and the J gene lost 5 bases, with 14 bases spanning the gap. There are 15 residues in the CDR3. CDR1 is SGDLS and CDR2 is YYNGEE in the germline V gene. CDR3 residues: CASSVGAGDGETQYF. In DNA, the CDR3 is TGTGCCAGCAGCGTAGGTGCAGGGGATGGGGAGACCCAGTACTTC.

With respect to this clonotype: At one end, the junction sequence differs from germline, possibly due to a read error. The J gene is TRBJ1-2, the V gene TRBV12-3 or TRBV12-4, with D possibly being TRBD1 (6 bases). CDR3 length: 15 residues. CDR3 coding DNA: TGTGCCAGCAGTTTAATGCTAGGGGACAACTATGGCTGCACCTTC. Translation gives CASSLMLGDNYGCTF.

This clonotype was found a few times. The V and J genes are TRBV6-1 and TRBJ1-1, with TRBD1 as a possible D gene (6 bases). Germline CDR1 and CDR2: MNHNS and SASEGT. There are 15 residues in the CDR3. Trimming took off 7 bases at V and 0 bases at J, with 15 bases between the two ends. The DNA of the CDR3 is TGTGCCAGCACCCGAAGGACAGAGATGAACACTGAAGCTTTCTTT. Its translation: CASTRRTEMNTEAFF.

This clonotype came up a few times. The junction departs from the called germline gene at one end, perhaps through a read error. The V call is TRBV7-2, the J call TRBJ2-1, with TRBD1 as a possible D gene (6 bases). This CDR3 comprises 14 residues. Looked up from germline, CDR1 is SGHTA and CDR2 is FQGNSA. The CDR3 region is CASSLQGIHNEQSF. In DNA form, the CDR3 reads TGTGCCAGCAGCTTACAGGGGATACACAATGAGCAGTCCTTC. Looking up the rest from reference TRBV7-2 and TRBJ2-1 gives the full variable domain: GAGVSQSPSNKVTEKGKDVELRCDPISGHTALYWYRQSLGQGLEFLIYFQGNSAPDKSGLPSDRFSAERTGGSVSTLTIQRTQQEDSAVYLCASSLQGIHNEQSFGPGTRLTVL.

The chain couples TRBV19 to TRBJ2-3; 8 nucleotides line up with TRBD2. The CDR3 has 13 amino acids. Trimming took 7 bases from V and 5 from J; bases not matched to a gene: 5. The germline V gene has CDR1 LNHDA and CDR2 SQIVND (reference sequence). This chain's CDR3 is CASTSGSVDTQYF. CDR3 bases: TGTGCCAGTACCAGCGGGAGTGTAGATACGCAGTATTTT.

This clonotype was seen only a few times. The CDR3 reads CASSTRGLTSGEETQYF. CDR3 nucleotides: TGTGCCAGCAGCACCCGCGGCCTGACTAGCGGGGAAGAGACCCAGTACTTC. This chain joins TRBV7-2 and TRBJ2-5; 11 bases are a match to TRBD2. The CDR3 loop spans 17 amino acids. V was pared by 5 bases and J by 3 bases, with 11 bases of the junction left unmatched. Per the germline V gene, CDR1 is SGHTA and CDR2 is FQGNSA.